This T cell receptor (beta chain) was observed in a study of shared clonotypes between healthy human individuals. Profiling relied on immunoSEQ multiplex PCR, and the TCRdb table lists in-frame clones only, not all of them. The sample shows roughly 2 million clones, approximately 96% of them seen only once. Into CD45RA+ naive and CD45RA-negative memory subsets, the CD4+ cells were split. The ends lost 3 bases at V and 1 base at J; junction bases unmatched: 4. The CDR3 has 15 amino acids. Germline V gene lookup returns CDR1 ENHRY and CDR2 SYGVKD. This receptor was identified in a man younger than 30 in good health. Material: naive CD4+ T cells sorted from blood. Described subset: CD45RA+ positively selected. The chain uses TRBV10-3 and TRBJ2-7, with TRBD1 identical over 9 bases. The CDR3: CAISDRGQGSYEQYF. CDR3 nucleotides: TGTGCCATCAGTGACCGCGGACAGGGGTCCTACGAGCAGTACTTC.